This T cell receptor beta chain was documented in a study of cytomegalovirus exposure and HLA in healthy donors. CDR1 and CDR2 from the germline V gene are KGHSY and FQNENV. Between the trimmed V and J ends, which lost 2 bases and 0 bases, there was a span of 8 bases. This CDR3 has 15 amino acids. PCR amplification relied on 60 Vbeta primers (plus 13 Jbeta primers). Only in-frame clones appear in the TCRdb table, and some are missing; sequencing was by immunoSEQ multiplex PCR. The table records 120,000 or so clones, 70% to 90% of them present only once. Participants comprised healthy donors of bone marrow. Study findings and constraints: When a later analysis compared HLA-associated TCR beta chains with equally common others, the HLA-associated chains turned out to be more clonally expanded and to have lower generation probabilities.

A word on this clone: Its antigen is not known.

The V gene is TRBV16, the J gene TRBJ1-3; D gene uncertain. Sequences were obtained from PBMCs. The clonotype originates from a man between 18 and 35 years old in good health and CMV-seropositive. The CDR3 sequence is CASSQDILSGNTIYF. The CDR3 DNA is TGTGCCAGCAGCCAAGACATACTCTCTGGAAACACCATATATTTT.